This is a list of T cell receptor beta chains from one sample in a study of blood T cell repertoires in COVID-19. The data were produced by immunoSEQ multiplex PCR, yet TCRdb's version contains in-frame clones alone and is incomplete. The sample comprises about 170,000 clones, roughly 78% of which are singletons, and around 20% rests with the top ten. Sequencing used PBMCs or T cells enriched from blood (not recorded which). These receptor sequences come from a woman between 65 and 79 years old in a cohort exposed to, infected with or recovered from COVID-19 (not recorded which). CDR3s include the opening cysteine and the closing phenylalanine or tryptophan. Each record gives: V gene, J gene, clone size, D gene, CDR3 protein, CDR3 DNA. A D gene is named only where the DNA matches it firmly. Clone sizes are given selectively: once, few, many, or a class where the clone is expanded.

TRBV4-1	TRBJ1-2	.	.	CASSQVGGIGYTF	TGCGCCAGCAGCCAAGTCGGAGGAATTGGCTACACCTTC
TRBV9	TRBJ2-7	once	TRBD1	CASSPFDRGRGEQYF	TGTGCCAGCAGCCCCTTTGACAGGGGGCGCGGGGAGCAGTACTTC
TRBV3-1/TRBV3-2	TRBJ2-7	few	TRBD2	CASSPTGLAGASSYEQYF	TGTGCCAGCAGCCCGACCGGACTAGCGGGCGCCAGCTCCTACGAGCAGTACTTC
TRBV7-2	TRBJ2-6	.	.	CASSYRRAAGANVLTF	TGTGCCAGCAGTTATCGGAGGGCGGCGGGGGCCAACGTCCTGACTTTC
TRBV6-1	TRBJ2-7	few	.	CASSEDLGSFSYEQYF	TGTGCCAGCAGTGAAGACCTTGGGAGTTTCTCCTACGAGCAGTACTTC
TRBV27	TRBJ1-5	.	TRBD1	CASSSGGFYQPQHF	TGTGCCAGCAGTTCAGGGGGTTTCTATCAGCCCCAGCATTTT
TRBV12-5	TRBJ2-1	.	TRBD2	CASGLGEGYEQFF	TGTGCTAGTGGTTTAGGGGAGGGGTATGAGCAGTTCTTC
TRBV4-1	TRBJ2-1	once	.	CASSQPLVARGEQFF	TGCGCCAGCAGCCAGCCACTAGTCGCCCGCGGAGAGCAGTTCTTC
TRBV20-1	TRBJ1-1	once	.	CSAEGNTEAFF	TGCAGTGCTGAGGGGAACACTGAAGCTTTCTTT
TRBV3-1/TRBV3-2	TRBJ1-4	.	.	CASSPFISTRVSEKLFF	TGTGCCAGCAGCCCATTCATTTCGACCAGGGTCAGTGAAAAACTGTTTTTT
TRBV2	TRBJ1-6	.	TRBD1	CASRTGLGSPLHF	TGTGCCAGCAGGACAGGGTTGGGATCACCCCTCCACTTT
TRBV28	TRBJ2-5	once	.	CASSLPFRWETQYF	TGTGCCAGCAGTCTCCCCTTCAGGTGGGAGACCCAGTACTTC
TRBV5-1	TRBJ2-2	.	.	CASSLAAQTGELFF	TGCGCCAGCAGCTTGGCTGCACAAACCGGGGAGCTGTTTTTT
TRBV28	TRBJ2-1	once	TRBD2	CASRTGTTAYNEQFF	TGTGCCAGCAGAACCGGGACTACGGCGTACAATGAGCAGTTCTTC
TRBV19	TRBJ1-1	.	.	CASSSNNWGHSGTEAFF	TGTGCCAGTAGTAGTAACAACTGGGGACACTCTGGAACTGAAGCTTTCTTT
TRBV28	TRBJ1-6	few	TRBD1	CASSLLGQGVSLYSSPLHF	TGTGCCAGCAGTTTACTGGGACAGGGCGTCTCCCTCTATAGTTCACCCCTCCACTTT
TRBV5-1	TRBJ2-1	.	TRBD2	CASSLGGTSAEQFF	TGCGCCAGCAGCTTGGGGGGGACTAGCGCGGAGCAGTTCTTC
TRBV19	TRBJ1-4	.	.	CASSISRASNEKLFF	TGTGCCAGTTCGATCTCCAGGGCTAGTAATGAAAAACTGTTTTTT
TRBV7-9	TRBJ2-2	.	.	CASSAGSNTGELFF	TGTGCCAGCAGCGCCGGTTCGAACACCGGGGAGCTGTTTTTT
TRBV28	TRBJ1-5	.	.	CASSADWYNQPQHF	TGTGCCAGCAGTGCTGACTGGTACAATCAGCCCCAGCATTTT
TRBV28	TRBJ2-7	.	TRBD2	CASSLWASGPYEQYF	TGTGCCAGCAGTTTATGGGCTAGCGGACCCTACGAGCAGTACTTC
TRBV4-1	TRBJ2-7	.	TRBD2	CASSRSSGGSYEQYF	TGCGCCAGCAGCCGTTCTAGCGGGGGATCCTACGAGCAGTACTTC
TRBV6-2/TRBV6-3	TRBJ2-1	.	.	CASSSQGFGYNEQFF	TGTGCCAGCAGTTCACAGGGATTCGGGTACAATGAGCAGTTCTTC
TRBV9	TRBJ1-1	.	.	CASSVGRGRDTEAFF	TGTGCCAGCAGCGTAGGTCGGGGAAGGGACACTGAAGCTTTCTTT